The 16 T cell receptor beta chains listed next were all sequenced from one sample in a study of cytomegalovirus exposure and HLA in healthy donors. In the PCR, 60 Vbeta and 13 Jbeta primers were used. Generated by immunoSEQ multiplex PCR, the TCRdb table keeps only in-frame clones and is missing some. This table holds approximately 95,000 clones, about 78% found once. The source material was PBMCs. The origin of the receptors is a woman between 40 and 50 years old in good health and CMV-seropositive.

The chain links TRBV4-2 to TRBJ2-1, with D possibly being TRBD2 (6 bases). V was pared by 8 bases and J by 7 bases, with 15 bases between. The CDR3 runs 13 residues. Per germline, CDR1 LGHNA and CDR2 YNFKEQ. The CDR3, as DNA: TGTGCCAGCTCCCCGGGACTTCCTAATGAGCAGTTCTTC. It codes for CASSPGLPNEQFF.

CDR3: CASSLEAGPYNEQFF. CDR3 sequence (DNA): TGTGCCAGCAGCTTAGAAGCGGGCCCTTACAATGAGCAGTTCTTC. The J gene is TRBJ2-1, the V gene TRBV7-3, with TRBD2 as a possible D gene (6 bases). The CDR3 spans 15 residues. V was pared by 2 bases and J by 4 bases, with 12 bases between. The germline V gene encodes CDR1 SGHTA and CDR2 FQGTGA.

The chain uses TRBV29-1 and TRBJ2-7; TRBD1 matches at 8 bases. V dropped 6 bases and J dropped 1; count of bases not matched to a gene: 14. Germline CDR1 reads SQVTM; CDR2 reads ANQGSEA. The CDR3 consists of 16 residues. The CDR3 nucleotides read TGCAGCGTCAACAGCCCCGGACAGGGAGCGTCCTACGAGCAGTACTTC. Protein: CSVNSPGQGASYEQYF.

The V and J genes are TRBV12-2 and TRBJ1-5; the D call in the table, TRBD1, was not verified against the DNA. TRBV12-2 is deemed a pseudogene. This CDR3 spans 22 amino acids. CDR3 bases: TGTGCAAGTCGCTTAGCCCTATGTACCAGACAGGGGGCGGGGAAGGGCAATCAGCCCCAGCATTTT. Translation: CASRLALCTRQGAGKGNQPQHF.

The V and J genes are TRBV5-1 and TRBJ1-2; 9 bases line up with TRBD1. The V gene's germline CDR1 is SGHRS and CDR2 YFSETQ. The CDR3 is made up of 14 amino acids. V shed 3 bases and J 8 bases; nucleotides not matched to a gene: 8. This CDR3 is CASSSGQGLGGYTF. Here the CDR3 DNA reads TGCGCCAGCAGCTCCGGACAGGGGCTGGGGGGCTACACCTTC.

This chain connects TRBV18 to TRBJ2-1; 8 bases are shared with TRBD1. The germline V gene encodes CDR1 KGHSH and CDR2 LQKENI. The trim removed 0 bases at V and 0 bases at J, leaving 4 bases unmatched. The CDR3 spans 17 residues. The CDR3 sequence: CASSPPGQVSSYNEQFF. Here the CDR3 DNA reads TGTGCCAGCTCACCACCGGGACAGGTTAGCTCCTACAATGAGCAGTTCTTC.

The V and J genes are TRBV4-1 and TRBJ2-3, with 9 bases that match TRBD2. CDR1 MGHRA and CDR2 YSYEKL come from the germline V gene. J was trimmed by 6 bases and V by 2 bases; bases with no gene match: 12. This CDR3 comprises 17 residues. The CDR3 sequence is CASSQMTSGGVYDTQYF. CDR3 in DNA: TGCGCCAGCAGCCAAATGACTAGCGGAGGGGTTTATGATACGCAGTATTTT.

The J gene is TRBJ1-1, the V gene TRBV27; possibly TRBD1 for D (6 bases). Trimming shortened V by 8 bases and J by 1 base, and 14 bases separated the two germline ends. The germline V gene encodes CDR1 MNHEY and CDR2 SMNVEV (reference sequence). CDR3 size: 14 residues. The CDR3: CASSRGRTNTEAFF. DNA for the CDR3: TGTGCCAGCTCCAGGGGTCGGACGAACACTGAAGCTTTCTTT.

This clone was found a few times. The V gene is TRBV28, the J gene TRBJ1-1; TRBD1 is a possible D gene (6 bases). V was cut by 6 bases and J by 1 base, with 12 bases left in between. The germline V gene encodes CDR1 MDHEN and CDR2 SYDVKM. The CDR3 has 14 residues. The CDR3 sequence: CASRPWTANTEAFF. CDR3 coding DNA: TGTGCCAGCAGGCCTTGGACAGCGAACACTGAAGCTTTCTTT.

This clone was seen a few times. This chain joins TRBV4-1 and TRBJ2-3, with 10 positions matching TRBD2. This CDR3 is built from 18 residues. Germline CDR1 reads MGHRA; CDR2 reads YSYEKL. Trimming removed 1 base from V and 4 bases from J; junction bases left unmatched: 11. Here the CDR3 reads CASSQGSMSSGRADTQYF. The CDR3, as DNA: TGCGCCAGCAGCCAAGGATCAATGAGCAGCGGGAGGGCAGATACGCAGTATTTT.

This chain joins TRBV4-2 and TRBJ2-1, with TRBD2 matching over 7 bases. The CDR3 covers 17 residues. Germline-derived CDR1 and CDR2 are LGHNA and YNFKEQ. The ends lost 4 bases at V and 6 bases at J; junction bases unmatched: 15. In DNA form, the CDR3 reads TGTGCCAGCAGCCCGTCACGTGGGACTATAGGGGCCAATGAGCAGTTCTTC. Translation: CASSPSRGTIGANEQFF.

This clone has only one observation. The chain joins TRBV9 to TRBJ2-4, with D uncertain. The V end was cut by 4 bases, the J end by 1 base, with 12 bases between. The CDR3 covers 15 residues. Per the germline V gene, CDR1 is SGDLS and CDR2 is YYNGEE. This CDR3 is CASSPGVGAKNIQYF. CDR3 nucleotides: TGTGCCAGCAGCCCCGGTGTCGGGGCCAAAAACATTCAGTACTTC. Full variable domain (outside the CDR3, taken from reference TRBV9 and TRBJ2-4): DSGVTQTPKHLITATGQRVTLRCSPRSGDLSVYWYQQSLDQGLQFLIQYYNGEERAKGNILERFSAQQFPDLHSELNLSSLELGDSALYFCASSPGVGAKNIQYFGAGTRLSVL.

V and J are TRBV2 and TRBJ2-1, with 13 bases aligning to TRBD2. CDR3 length equals 13 residues. With V trimmed by 8 bases and J by 10 bases, 5 bases remained unmatched. From germline, CDR1 is SNHLY and CDR2 FYNNEI. The CDR3 coding sequence is TGTGCCAGCTGGACTAGCGGGAGTCCGGAGCAGTTCTTC. Protein sequence: CASWTSGSPEQFF.

This rearrangement joins TRBV29-1 to TRBJ1-1; TRBD1 is a possible D gene (5 bases). V gave up 3 bases and J gave up 4 bases, with 12 bases separating them. The CDR3 is 13 amino acids. CDR1 SQVTM and CDR2 ANQGSEA come from the germline V gene. Here the CDR3 DNA reads TGCAGCGTTGAGAAGGGGCAGCTCACTGAAGCTTTCTTT. Its protein product is CSVEKGQLTEAFF.

The chain uses TRBV2 and TRBJ2-1; 8 bases are shared with TRBD2. Germline trimming cut 8 bases from V and 9 bases from J; bases unmatched to any gene: 12. This CDR3 has 14 amino acids. Germline V gives CDR1 SNHLY, CDR2 FYNNEI. CDR3 loop: CASGLRGGSTEQFF. In DNA form, the CDR3 reads TGTGCCAGCGGACTACGGGGGGGTTCCACTGAGCAGTTCTTC.

V usage is TRBV5-1 and J usage is TRBJ2-5; 11 bases align to TRBD2. The J segment lost 5 bases and the V segment lost 0 bases, leaving 9 bases of the junction unmatched. Germline V gene lookup returns CDR1 SGHRS and CDR2 YFSETQ. The CDR3 is 17 residues long. The CDR3 nucleotides read TGCGCCAGCAGCTTGGGGCTAGCGGGAGGTGGTTCCGAGACCCAGTACTTC. This encodes CASSLGLAGGGSETQYF.